One and the same sample provided the 8 T cell receptor beta chains below, sequenced in a study of T cell responses to AZD1222 COVID-19 vaccine (dated by TCRdb to 2020 to 2023). The time point label corresponds to: about 28 days (+/-7) after the second vaccine dose. The method was the immunoSEQ multiplex PCR assay. The source is immuneACCESS, and TCRdb retained only in-frame sequences with V and J called. Part of the clones is not carried over; for the studies checked, unresolved V genes explain less than half of this, and the remainder is unexplained. The sample data list some 100,000 clones, and approximately 90% of these were observed just once. 2% to 2.5% of the sample comes from the top ten. Sequencing used peripheral blood, obtained 28 days after the second AZD1222 dose. The origin of the receptors is an adult who received the AZD1222 COVID-19 vaccine.

This chain uses TRBV6-6 with TRBJ1-6; TRBD1 aligns across 8 bases. Germline lookup yields CDR1 MNHNY and CDR2 SVGAGI (reference sequence). V trimming: 6 bases; J trimming: 5 bases; junction bases outside the gene matches: 3. The CDR3 runs 14 residues. CDR3 bases: TGTGCCAGCAGGTCGGGACAGGATAATTCACCCCTCCACTTT. It yields the protein CASRSGQDNSPLHF.

The chain is built from TRBV27 and TRBJ1-1; tentative D call: TRBD1 (6 bases). V was shortened by 0 bases and J by 0 bases, with 8 bases between the two germline ends. CDR3 size: 15 residues. The V gene's germline CDR1 is MNHEY and CDR2 SMNVEV (reference sequence). The CDR3 is CASSLSDSLNTEAFF. The CDR3 DNA sequence: TGTGCCAGCAGTTTATCGGACAGTCTGAACACTGAAGCTTTCTTT.

The J gene is TRBJ2-7, the V gene TRBV10-3; 8 positions match TRBD2. V trimming: 3 bases; J trimming: 2 bases; junction bases outside the gene matches: 6. The CDR3 consists of 15 residues. Germline V gene data show CDR1 as ENHRY and CDR2 as SYGVKD. CDR3 region: CAISDGAGDPYEQYF. In DNA, the CDR3 is TGTGCCATCAGTGACGGAGCGGGGGATCCCTACGAGCAGTACTTC.

There are a few counts of this clone. The chain carries TRBV30 and TRBJ1-3, with D possibly matching TRBD1 (6 bases). There are 21 residues in the CDR3. V lost 5 bases, J lost 5 bases, and 37 bases lay in between. CDR1 and CDR2 (germline): GTSNPN, SVGIG (reference sequence). CDR3 sequence (DNA): TGTGCCTGGTTACGGCCGAAAAAACAGGGAATGGAGGGGTATTATAGAAACACCATATATTTT. It specifies CAWLRPKKQGMEGYYRNTIYF.

The chain links TRBV27 to TRBJ1-1, with TRBD1 identical over 7 bases. This CDR3 has 13 residues. J gave up 6 bases and V 3 bases, and 4 bases lay outside the gene matches. Germline V gene data show CDR1 as MNHEY and CDR2 as SMNVEV (reference sequence). The CDR3 protein is CASSFDRVAEAFF. CDR3 sequence (DNA): TGTGCCAGCAGTTTCGACAGGGTCGCTGAAGCTTTCTTT.

This clone was counted once. The V gene is TRBV18, the J gene TRBJ2-7; maybe TRBD1 (6 bases). The CDR3 spans 14 residues. V lost 5 bases, J lost 0 bases, and 11 bases lay in between. Germline V gene data show CDR1 as KGHSH and CDR2 as LQKENI. In DNA, the CDR3 is TGTGCCAGCTCAGCTACAGGGACCTCCTACGAGCAGTACTTC. As protein: CASSATGTSYEQYF.

V is TRBV27 and J is TRBJ2-5; 10 nucleotides agree with TRBD2. CDR1 and CDR2 from the germline V gene are MNHEY and SMNVEV (reference sequence). J was trimmed by 5 bases and V by 5 bases; bases with no gene match: 11. This CDR3 has 16 residues. This CDR3 is CASSTRAGGYSETQYF. In DNA, the CDR3 is TGTGCCAGCAGTACCCGAGCGGGAGGGTATTCGGAGACCCAGTACTTC.

This rearrangement joins TRBV4-3 to TRBJ1-2; 10 bases fit TRBD1. CDR1 and CDR2 from the germline V gene are LGHNA and YSLEER. This CDR3 is 17 amino acids long. The trim removed 0 bases at V and 8 bases at J, leaving 12 bases unmatched. CDR3 sequence (DNA): TGCGCCAGCAGCCAAGAGCATCAGGACAGGGGGTTGGGCGGCTACACCTTC. Amino acids: CASSQEHQDRGLGGYTF.